The sequence of this T cell receptor beta chain was determined in a study of PD-L1 blockade in urothelial cancer. In the study overall: Patients arrived having already received 0 to 3 prior chemotherapy regimens. Blood underwent analysis 3 weeks (second dose) and 6 weeks after treatment began. T cells were recovered from blood samples at a median of roughly 150,000. General observations from the study: For durable-benefit patients, tumor-associated blood clones expanded more at 3 weeks.

Assay used: immunoSEQ multiplex PCR; TCRdb lists only in-frame clones, some missing. This sample has around 34,000 clones; about 82% occur once, and the top ten carry around 15%. Time point described: pretreatment peripheral blood. A word on this clone: Antigen unknown.

Trimming removed 0 bases from V and 1 base from J, with 13 bases in between. This CDR3 has 16 residues. CDR1 is SGHRS, CDR2 YFSETQ, per germline. Sequencing used PBMCs, obtained around atezolizumab (anti-PD-L1) treatment. This chain links TRBV5-1 with TRBJ1-1; weak D call: TRBD1 (6 bases). This TCR came from an older man with urothelial cancer. The CDR3 loop reads CASSLAGGAGNTEAFF. The CDR3 DNA sequence: TGCGCCAGCAGCTTGGCCGGGGGGGCCGGGAACACTGAAGCTTTCTTT. Using reference TRBV5-1 and TRBJ1-1 for the parts outside the CDR3, the full variable domain is KAGVTQTPRYLIKTRGQQVTLSCSPISGHRSVSWYQQTPGQGLQFLFEYFSETQRNKGNFPGRFSGRQFSNSRSEMNVSTLELGDSALYLCASSLAGGAGNTEAFFGQGTRLTVV.